The 15 T cell receptor beta chains listed next were all sequenced from one sample in a study of siplizumab effects on memory and regulatory T cells. Repertoires were generated with immunoSEQ multiplex PCR, while TCRdb's copy carries only in-frame clones and drops some. The profile shows 65,000 to 85,000 clones, 93% of them singletons. The sample consisted of CD8+ T cells sorted from blood. The source is a human donor in good health.

V usage is TRBV7-3 and J usage is TRBJ2-3; D is possibly TRBD1 or TRBD2 (6 bases each). V lost 5 bases, J lost 2 bases, and 17 bases lay in between. The CDR3 consists of 16 residues. Germline loops: CDR1 SGHTA, CDR2 FQGTGA. In nucleotides, the CDR3 is TGTGCCAGCAGCCTGACCCCGGGGGCCCTCACAGATACGCAGTATTTT. This gives the protein CASSLTPGALTDTQYF. Variable domain in full (rest from reference TRBV7-3 and TRBJ2-3): GAGVSQTPSNKVTEKGKYVELRCDPISGHTALYWYRQSLGQGPEFLIYFQGTGAADDSGLPNDRFFAVRPEGSVSTLKIQRTERGDSAVYLCASSLTPGALTDTQYFGPGTRLTVL.

The chain has TRBV19 and TRBJ1-1, with 8 bases matching TRBD1. The germline CDR1 and CDR2 sequences are LNHDA and SQIVND (reference sequence). The CDR3 totals 14 residues. The junction had 9 bases not matched to a gene; V was cut back by 3 bases and J by 9 bases. DNA of the CDR3: TGTGCCAGTAGTATCGGGACAGGCATCGAAAAAGCTTTCTTT. Its translation: CASSIGTGIEKAFF.

V usage is TRBV28 and J usage is TRBJ1-5, with D possibly being TRBD1 (6 bases). Germline CDR1 is MDHEN and CDR2 is SYDVKM. Trimming shortened V by 5 bases and J by 0 bases, and 8 bases separated the two germline ends. The CDR3 sequence is 14 residues long. This CDR3 reads CASSQDSSNQPQHF. In DNA, the CDR3 is TGTGCCAGCAGTCAGGACAGTAGCAATCAGCCCCAGCATTTT.

The genes are TRBV7-9 and TRBJ2-7; maybe TRBD1 (5 bases). This CDR3 has 13 residues. V lost 1 base and J 3 bases, leaving 7 bases between the germline ends. Germline-derived CDR1 and CDR2 are SEHNR and FQNEAQ (reference sequence). CDR3: CASSLGQNYEQYF. The CDR3 nucleotides read TGTGCCAGCAGCTTAGGACAGAACTACGAGCAGTACTTC.

The CDR3 loop reads CASSLAGSYNEQFF. CDR3 nucleotides: TGTGCCAGCAGCTTAGCGGGGTCCTACAATGAGCAGTTCTTC. The rearrangement uses TRBV7-6 and TRBJ2-1, with no clear D. The CDR3 totals 14 residues. V lost 0 bases, J lost 1 base, and 4 bases lay in between. In germline, CDR1 is SGHVS, CDR2 FNYEAQ.

The V call is TRBV4-3, the J call TRBJ2-3, with TRBD1 matching 9 bases. CDR1 is LGHNA, CDR2 YSLEER, per germline. V gave up 2 bases and J gave up 3 bases; unmatched junction bases: 6. This CDR3 spans 16 amino acids. This chain's CDR3 is CASSQMTGGGTDTQYF. CDR3 nucleotides: TGCGCCAGCAGCCAAATGACAGGGGGTGGGACAGATACGCAGTATTTT.

CDR3 sequence reads: CASRRGPNYGYTF. As DNA, the CDR3 is TGTGCCAGTCGCAGGGGGCCTAACTATGGCTACACCTTC. The V call is TRBV7-9, the J call TRBJ1-2, with TRBD1 identical over 8 bases. Trimming at V came to 9 bases and at J to 0 bases, leaving 3 bases not matched to a gene. Germline V gene data show CDR1 as SEHNR and CDR2 as FQNEAQ (reference sequence). The CDR3 length is 13 residues.

This sequence joins TRBV20-1 and TRBJ1-1; D perhaps matches TRBD1 (5 bases). The CDR3 is 11 amino acids. CDR1 is DFQATT and CDR2 is SNEGSKA in the germline V gene (reference sequence). V was trimmed by 8 bases and J by 4 bases, leaving 11 bases between them. The CDR3 nucleotides read TGCAGTTGCTTGGGGGGCACTGAAGCTTTCTTT. Translating gives CSCLGGTEAFF.

CDR3 protein: CASSITTGINYGYTF. The CDR3 coding sequence is TGTGCCAGTAGTATTACGACAGGAATTAACTATGGCTACACCTTC. The chain joins TRBV19 to TRBJ1-2; D possibly corresponds to TRBD1 (6 bases). This CDR3 spans 15 amino acids. The V gene's germline CDR1 is LNHDA and CDR2 SQIVND (reference sequence). V shed 3 bases and J shed 1 base, with 12 bases lying between them.

This chain uses TRBV19 with TRBJ2-3; D could derive from TRBD1 or TRBD2 (6 bases each). V dropped 5 bases and J dropped 2 bases, with 14 bases sitting between them. The CDR3 has 15 amino acids. Germline V lookup: CDR1 LNHDA, CDR2 SQIVND (reference sequence). The CDR3 DNA sequence: TGTGCCAGTAGTGAATACGGGGGCCCCACAGATACGCAGTATTTT. Encoded protein: CASSEYGGPTDTQYF.

The J gene is TRBJ1-6, the V gene TRBV6-1; a weak D match, TRBD1 (5 bases). The V and J ends lost 3 bases and 9 bases respectively, with 9 bases between them. The germline CDR1 and CDR2 sequences are MNHNS and SASEGT. The CDR3 contains 13 residues. The DNA of the CDR3 is TGTGCCAGCAGTGACCAGGGCACTTCACCCCTCCACTTT. Residues: CASSDQGTSPLHF.

This chain joins TRBV28 and TRBJ2-7; 8 nucleotides align to TRBD2. Germline-derived CDR1 and CDR2 are MDHEN and SYDVKM. J lost 2 bases, V lost 5 bases, and 2 bases had no gene match. The CDR3 sequence is 13 residues long. CDR3 loop: CASSAGGPYEQYF. The DNA for the CDR3 is TGTGCCAGCAGTGCGGGGGGCCCCTACGAGCAGTACTTC.

This chain joins TRBV13 and TRBJ2-1; 7 bases are a match to TRBD1. The CDR3 is 15 residues long. Losses at the gene ends were 0 bases for V and 4 bases for J; bases not matched to a gene: 3. From germline, CDR1 is PRHDT and CDR2 FYEKMQ (reference sequence). The DNA for the CDR3 is TGTGCCAGCAGCTTAGGTGGACAGGCATACAATGAGCAGTTCTTC. It yields the protein CASSLGGQAYNEQFF.

The rearrangement uses TRBV6-1 and TRBJ1-2, with D possibly being TRBD1 (6 bases). The ends were cut back, 7 bases at V and 7 bases at J, with 16 bases in the middle. CDR3 size: 13 residues. CDR1 MNHNS and CDR2 SASEGT come from the germline V gene. CDR3 nucleotides: TGTGCCAGCAAGGGGGGGTATTACCCTGGCTACACCTTC. Its translation: CASKGGYYPGYTF.

Comment on this clone: Other DNA sequences in the sample encode the same CDR3. The chain joins TRBV19 to TRBJ1-1; no firm D call. The germline V and J ends were trimmed by 3 bases and 2 bases, with 7 bases remaining between them. This CDR3 is built from 13 residues. CDR1 LNHDA and CDR2 SQIVND come from the germline V gene (reference sequence). CDR3 loop: CASSISANTEAFF. The CDR3 region has the DNA TGTGCCAGTAGTATCTCGGCAAACACTGAAGCTTTCTTT.